Below are 25 T cell receptor beta chains sequenced from a single sample in a study of blood T cell repertoires in COVID-19. Using immunoSEQ multiplex PCR, the repertoire was profiled, and TCRdb retains in-frame clones only, with some absent. The sample yields a few hundred thousand clones, approximately 85% seen once. Sequenced input: peripheral blood. These receptors originate from a human donor in a cohort sampled during active COVID-19.

This chain uses TRBV12-3 or TRBV12-4 with TRBJ1-1; D unresolved. The V end was cut by 4 bases, the J end by 7 bases, with 10 bases between. The CDR3 has 12 amino acids. CDR3 bases: TGTGCCAGCAGTTCGTTGGGAGGTGAAGCTTTCTTT. Amino acid sequence: CASSSLGGEAFF.

The J gene is TRBJ2-2, the V gene TRBV6-5, with a tentative D call TRBD1 (6 bases). The CDR3 spans 14 residues. Germline-derived CDR1 and CDR2 are MNHEY and SVGAGI. Trimming shortened V by 8 bases and J by 1 base, and 11 bases separated the two germline ends. The CDR3 DNA reads TGTGCCAGCCCATGGGGACAGAACACCGGGGAGCTGTTTTTT. Translated: CASPWGQNTGELFF.

This chain connects TRBV25-1 to TRBJ2-2, with 9 positions matching TRBD1. Unmatched junction bases numbered 5, after V lost 11 bases and J lost 7 bases. This CDR3 has 12 residues. Germline V CDR1 and CDR2: MGHDK, SYGVNS. This chain's CDR3 is CAANRGLGELFF. The CDR3, as DNA: TGTGCCGCAAACAGGGGGCTCGGGGAGCTGTTTTTT.

The V and J genes are TRBV24-1 and TRBJ2-3, with 10 nucleotides matching TRBD2. After removal of 3 bases from V and 2 bases from J, the junction contained 4 bases not matched to a gene. Germline-derived CDR1 and CDR2 are KGHDR and SFDVKD. This CDR3 has 16 amino acids. CDR3 amino acids: CATSDPTSGVTDTQYF. The CDR3 nucleotides are TGTGCCACCAGTGATCCTACTAGCGGGGTCACAGATACGCAGTATTTT.

The chain uses TRBV12-3 or TRBV12-4 and TRBJ2-1; no definite D call. This CDR3 is 12 amino acids long. Deletions cut 4 bases from V and 4 bases from J, with 5 bases between. Written as DNA, the CDR3 is TGTGCCAGCAGTTCCGGGTACAATGAGCAGTTCTTC. This sequence encodes CASSSGYNEQFF.

The rearrangement links TRBV7-2 to TRBJ1-3; D not resolved. V was clipped by 2 bases and J by 5 bases, with 7 bases between them. The CDR3 is 13 residues long. CDR1 is SGHTA, CDR2 FQGNSA, per germline. CDR3 DNA: TGTGCCAGCAGCTTATGGGAGCGAAACACCATATATTTT. It codes for CASSLWERNTIYF.

The chain joins TRBV5-1 to TRBJ2-7; TRBD2 aligns across 8 bases. Germline V lookup: CDR1 SGHRS, CDR2 YFSETQ. The CDR3 has 16 amino acids. The J segment lost 2 bases and the V segment lost 4 bases, leaving 11 bases of the junction unmatched. The CDR3: CASSPRSGETPYEQYF. The DNA for the CDR3 is TGCGCCAGCAGCCCCCGTAGCGGGGAGACACCCTACGAGCAGTACTTC.

This chain uses TRBV30 with TRBJ1-4, with D hard to call. The CDR3 contains 14 residues. Germline V gene data show CDR1 as GTSNPN and CDR2 as SVGIG (reference sequence). Trimming removed 7 bases from V and 6 bases from J, with 18 bases in between. The CDR3, as DNA: TGTGCCTCCAACCCCGGACTGGGCGATGAAAAACTGTTTTTT. Its protein is CASNPGLGDEKLFF.

This sequence joins TRBV3-1 (or the pseudogene TRBV3-2) and TRBJ2-6; D is possibly TRBD1 (6 bases). CDR3 length: 13 amino acids. The V and J ends lost 6 bases and 7 bases respectively, with 10 bases between them. Germline V gene data show CDR1 as LGHDT and CDR2 as YNNKEL (reference sequence). The CDR3 sequence is CASRTGLANVLTF. In DNA, the CDR3 is TGTGCCAGCAGGACAGGTCTCGCCAACGTCCTGACTTTC.

This chain connects TRBV10-1 to TRBJ2-3; a possible D gene is TRBD1 (5 bases). Germline CDR1 reads WNHNN; CDR2 reads SYGVQD (reference sequence). This CDR3 spans 14 amino acids. The V and J ends lost 0 bases and 3 bases respectively, with 7 bases between them. The CDR3, as DNA: TGCGCCAGCAGTGAGTCGCAGGGAACAGATACGCAGTATTTT. This encodes CASSESQGTDTQYF.

The chain is built from TRBV23-1 and TRBJ1-2; D is undetermined. TRBV23-1 is labeled an ORF, and its function is uncertain. Trimming stripped 4 bases from V and 1 base from J, with 10 bases between. The CDR3 covers 14 residues. DNA of the CDR3: TGCGCCAGCAGTCTGCGGAGGATTAACTATGGCTACACCTTC. Protein product: CASSLRRINYGYTF.

CDR3 sequence: CASSESSSGDYEQYF. CDR3 bases: TGTGCCAGCAGTGAATCGTCTAGCGGGGACTACGAGCAGTACTTC. The chain carries TRBV2 and TRBJ2-7; 9 bases are a match to TRBD2. The CDR3 loop spans 15 amino acids. Trimming removed 2 bases from V and 3 bases from J; junction bases left unmatched: 5. Germline CDR1 and CDR2: SNHLY and FYNNEI.

The CDR3: CASKISGGQTQYF. The CDR3 DNA is TGTGCCAGCAAAATTAGCGGGGGCCAGACCCAGTACTTC. This chain uses TRBV12-3 or TRBV12-4 with TRBJ2-5; 9 nucleotides align to TRBD2. The CDR3 spans 13 residues. After removal of 7 bases from V and 6 bases from J, the junction contained 6 bases not matched to a gene.

The V gene is TRBV19, the J gene TRBJ1-2; the D gene is possibly TRBD1 (5 bases). The CDR3 is 15 residues long. V was cut by 7 bases and J by 4 bases, with 19 bases left in between. In germline, CDR1 is LNHDA, CDR2 SQIVND (reference sequence). The CDR3 DNA is TGTGCCAGTACCTCCGGACGGACAACCTTCTATGGCTACACCTTC. Translating gives CASTSGRTTFYGYTF. Full variable domain (rest looked up from reference TRBV19 and TRBJ1-2): DGGITQSPKYLFRKEGQNVTLSCEQNLNHDAMYWYRQDPGQGLRLIYYSQIVNDFQKGDIAEGYSVSREKKESFPLTVTSAQKNPTAFYLCASTSGRTTFYGYTFGSGTRLTVV.

V and J are TRBV4-2 and TRBJ1-3; D might be TRBD1 (6 bases). The CDR3 covers 17 residues. Germline loops: CDR1 LGHNA, CDR2 YNFKEQ. Trimming stripped 0 bases from V and 1 base from J, with 13 bases between. The CDR3 nucleotides read TGTGCCAGCAGCCAAGAAAATGCCGGGACATCTGGAAACACCATATATTTT. Protein: CASSQENAGTSGNTIYF.

V gene TRBV6-5 combines with J gene TRBJ2-1; 12 nucleotides line up with TRBD2. From germline, CDR1 is MNHEY and CDR2 SVGAGI. J lost 4 bases, V lost 6 bases, and 4 bases had no gene match. The CDR3 is 15 amino acids. In DNA, the CDR3 is TGTGCCAGCAGAGTTCTAGCGGGGGGGTACAATGAGCAGTTCTTC. It translates to CASRVLAGGYNEQFF.

The rearrangement uses TRBV27 and TRBJ2-7; a weak D match, TRBD2 (6 bases). The ends were cut back, 7 bases at V and 5 bases at J, with 9 bases in the middle. CDR1 is MNHEY, CDR2 SMNVEV, per germline (reference sequence). This CDR3 region has 11 residues. The CDR3, as DNA: TGTGCCAGCAAGTGGGGGGACGAGCAGTACTTC. The encoded protein is CASKWGDEQYF.

The rearrangement joins TRBV7-6 to TRBJ1-4, with D maybe TRBD1 (5 bases). This CDR3 has 15 residues. Looked up from germline, CDR1 is SGHVS and CDR2 is FNYEAQ. Trimming removed 5 bases at V and 0 bases at J, with 10 bases between. This CDR3 is CASSVTQATNEKLFF. Written as DNA, the CDR3 is TGTGCCAGCAGCGTAACACAGGCAACTAATGAAAAACTGTTTTTT.

This CDR3 is CATSRERGLRSNQPQHF. CDR3 in DNA: TGTGCCACCAGCAGAGAGAGAGGGCTGAGAAGCAATCAGCCCCAGCATTTT. The chain employs TRBV15 and TRBJ1-5; no reliable D call. Germline CDR1 reads LNHNV; CDR2 reads YYDKDF (reference sequence). The CDR3 has 17 residues. V lost 0 bases to trimming and J lost 1 base, with 13 bases between them. Looking up the rest from reference TRBV15 and TRBJ1-5 gives the full variable domain: DAMVIQNPRYQVTQFGKPVTLSCSQTLNHNVMYWYQQKSSQAPKLLFHYYDKDFNNEADTPDNFQSRRPNTSFCFLDIRSPGLGDTAMYLCATSRERGLRSNQPQHFGDGTRLSIL.

This clone was detected only once. The sample holds other DNA sequences that translate to the same CDR3. The gene calls are TRBV18 and TRBJ1-5, with TRBD1 matching over 8 bases. CDR1 KGHSH and CDR2 LQKENI come from the germline V gene. The J segment lost 2 bases and the V segment lost 4 bases, leaving 4 bases of the junction unmatched. The length of the CDR3 is 15 residues. CDR3 sequence: CASSRDRGGNQPQHF. In nucleotides, the CDR3 is TGTGCCAGCTCACGCGACAGGGGAGGCAATCAGCCCCAGCATTTT.

This clone was detected only once. V is TRBV19 and J is TRBJ2-3; 10 nucleotides agree with TRBD2. The CDR3 has 17 residues. V gave up 0 bases and J gave up 2 bases; unmatched junction bases: 5. From germline, CDR1 is LNHDA and CDR2 SQIVND (reference sequence). CDR3 in DNA: TGTGCCAGTAGTATAGAACTTCTAGCGGGGGTCACAGATACGCAGTATTTT. Its protein product is CASSIELLAGVTDTQYF.

This chain uses TRBV19 with TRBJ1-3; D is undetermined. Germline assignment: CDR1 LNHDA and CDR2 SQIVND (reference sequence). This CDR3 comprises 16 residues. The V end lost 3 bases, the J end lost 0 bases, and 12 bases lay between the germline ends. CDR3 DNA: TGTGCCAGTAGTATGGGCCTTTTGAGCTCTGGAAACACCATATATTTT. As protein: CASSMGLLSSGNTIYF.

CDR3 sequence (DNA): TGTGCCAGCAGCCCCCAACGGACCGGGGAGCTGTTTTTT. This encodes CASSPQRTGELFF. The V call is TRBV7-8, the J call TRBJ2-2, with D uncertain. The CDR3 sequence is 13 residues long. Trimming took 5 bases from V and 5 from J, leaving 9 bases between them. Germline V gives CDR1 SGHVS, CDR2 FQNEAQ.

The chain employs TRBV18 and TRBJ2-3; 11 bases match TRBD2. The CDR3 runs 14 residues. Germline-derived CDR1 and CDR2 are KGHSH and LQKENI. The trim removed 4 bases at V and 3 bases at J, leaving 0 bases unmatched. This chain's CDR3 is CASSRTSGTDTQYF. CDR3 nucleotide sequence: TGTGCCAGCTCACGGACTAGCGGGACAGATACGCAGTATTTT. Together with reference TRBV18 and TRBJ2-3, the CDR3 gives the full variable domain: NAGVMQNPRHLVRRRGQEARLRCSPMKGHSHVYWYRQLPEEGLKFMVYLQKENIIDESGMPKERFSAEFPKEGPSILRIQQVVRGDSAAYFCASSRTSGTDTQYFGPGTRLTVL.

This clone was detected only once. This chain joins TRBV18 and TRBJ1-1, with 10 bases fitting TRBD1. V dropped 4 bases and J dropped 3; count of bases not matched to a gene: 2. The germline CDR1 and CDR2 sequences are KGHSH and LQKENI. There are 14 residues in the CDR3. The CDR3 reads CASSLDRGDTEAFF. The CDR3 coding sequence is TGTGCCAGCTCACTGGACAGGGGGGACACTGAAGCTTTCTTT.